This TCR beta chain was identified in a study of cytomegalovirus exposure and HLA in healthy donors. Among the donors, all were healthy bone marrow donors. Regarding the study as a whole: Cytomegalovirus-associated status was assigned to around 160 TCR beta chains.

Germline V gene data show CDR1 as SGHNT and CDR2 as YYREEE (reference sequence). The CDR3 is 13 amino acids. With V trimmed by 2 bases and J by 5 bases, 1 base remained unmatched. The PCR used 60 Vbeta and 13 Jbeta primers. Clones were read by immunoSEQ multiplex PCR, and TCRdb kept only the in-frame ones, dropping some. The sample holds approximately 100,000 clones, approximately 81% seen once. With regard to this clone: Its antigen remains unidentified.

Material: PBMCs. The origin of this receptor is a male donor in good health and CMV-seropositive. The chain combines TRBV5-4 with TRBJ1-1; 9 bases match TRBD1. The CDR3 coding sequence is TGTGCCAGCAGCTTAGACAGGGGGACTGAAGCTTTCTTT. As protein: CASSLDRGTEAFF.